The T cell receptor (beta chain) under discussion was sequenced for a study of cytomegalovirus exposure and HLA in healthy donors. Study-wide points: Researchers catalogued roughly 150 TCR beta chains as cytomegalovirus-associated. In a later analysis, TCR beta V- and J-gene trimming showed a link to a missense DCLRE1C variant.

Germline V CDR1 and CDR2: MNHEY, SVGAGI. This CDR3 spans 15 amino acids. After removal of 5 bases from V and 6 bases from J, the junction contained 7 bases not matched to a gene. Worth noting for this clone: Antigen: not known.

Amplification used 60 Vbeta primers and 13 Jbeta primers. Libraries were prepared by immunoSEQ multiplex PCR; TCRdb keeps only in-frame clonotypes and omits some of them. The table shows 120,000 or so clones, with roughly four fifths occurring only once. The sequence came from a woman under 40 in good health and CMV-seronegative. The sample was PBMCs. This rearrangement joins TRBV6-5 to TRBJ2-1, with 10 bases that match TRBD1. DNA for the CDR3: TGTGCCAGCAGTACCGGGACAGGGGACCTCAATGAGCAGTTCTTC. Protein sequence: CASSTGTGDLNEQFF.